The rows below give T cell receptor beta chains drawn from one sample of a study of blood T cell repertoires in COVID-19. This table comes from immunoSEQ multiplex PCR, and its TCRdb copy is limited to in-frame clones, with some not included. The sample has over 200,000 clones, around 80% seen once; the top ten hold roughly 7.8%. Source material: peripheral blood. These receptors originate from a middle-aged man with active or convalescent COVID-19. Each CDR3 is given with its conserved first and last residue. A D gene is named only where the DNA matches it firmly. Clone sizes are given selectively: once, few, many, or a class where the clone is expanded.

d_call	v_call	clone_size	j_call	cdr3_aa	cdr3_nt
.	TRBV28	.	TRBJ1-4	CASSSTQGGTEKLFF	TGTGCCAGCAGTTCCACGCAGGGAGGTACTGAAAAACTGTTTTTT
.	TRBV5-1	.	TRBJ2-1	CASSRPGEGKDNEQFF	TGCGCCAGCAGCCGTCCAGGGGAAGGGAAGGACAATGAGCAGTTCTTC
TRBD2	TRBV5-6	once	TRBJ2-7	CASSLSGGAPYEQYF	TGTGCCAGCAGCTTAAGCGGGGGGGCACCCTACGAGCAGTACTTC
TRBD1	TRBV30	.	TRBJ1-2	CAWSGQGEGYTF	TGTGCCTGGAGTGGTCAGGGGGAAGGCTACACCTTC
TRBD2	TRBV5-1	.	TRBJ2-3	CASSLGGRLADTQYF	TGCGCCAGCAGCTTGGGCGGGAGGCTAGCAGATACGCAGTATTTT
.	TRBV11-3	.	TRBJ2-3	CASSRQSLGDTQYF	TGTGCCAGCAGCCGACAGTCCCTGGGAGATACGCAGTATTTT
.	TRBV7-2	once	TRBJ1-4	CASSLGVAEKLFF	TGTGCCAGCAGCCTAGGTGTGGCTGAAAAACTGTTTTTT
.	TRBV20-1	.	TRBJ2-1	CSARYYNEQFF	TGCAGTGCTAGATACTACAATGAGCAGTTCTTC
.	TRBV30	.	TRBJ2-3	CAWSLQLGQYF	TGTGCCTGGAGTCTACAGTTAGGGCAGTATTTT
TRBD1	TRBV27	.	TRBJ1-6	CASSLSRGRDRGPRVRYSPLHF	TGTGCCAGCAGTTTATCGAGGGGTAGGGACAGGGGCCCCAGGGTCCGTTATTCACCCCTCCACTTT
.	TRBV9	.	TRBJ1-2	CASSVGMADYGYTF	TGTGCCAGCAGCGTAGGTATGGCTGACTATGGCTACACCTTC
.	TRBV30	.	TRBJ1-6	CAWKEGPAYNSPLHF	TGTGCCTGGAAGGAGGGGCCTGCCTATAATTCACCCCTCCACTTT
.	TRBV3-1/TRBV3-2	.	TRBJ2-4	CASSPELKNIQYF	TGTGCCAGCAGCCCCGAGTTGAAAAACATTCAGTACTTC
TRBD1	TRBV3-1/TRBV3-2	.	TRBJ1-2	CASSHQDRSYGYTF	TGTGCCAGCAGCCACCAGGACAGGTCCTATGGCTACACCTTC
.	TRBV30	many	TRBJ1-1	CAWSRENTEAFF	TGTGCCTGGAGCCGGGAGAACACTGAAGCTTTCTTT
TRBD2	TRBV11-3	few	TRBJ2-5	CASSIELAGARETQYF	TGTGCCAGCAGCATAGAACTAGCGGGAGCTAGGGAGACCCAGTACTTC
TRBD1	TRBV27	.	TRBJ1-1	CASSLSRTGKAFF	TGTGCCAGCAGTTTATCTCGGACAGGGAAAGCTTTCTTT
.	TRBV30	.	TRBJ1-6	CAWNQVYYNSPLHF	TGTGCCTGGAATCAGGTCTATTATAATTCACCCCTCCACTTT
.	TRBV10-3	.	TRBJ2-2	CAISPSRQNTGELFF	TGTGCCATCAGTCCATCGAGACAGAACACCGGGGAGCTGTTTTTT
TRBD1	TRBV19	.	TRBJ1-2	CASSLRHTGDYGYTF	TGTGCCAGTAGTCTCCGACATACAGGGGACTATGGCTACACCTTC
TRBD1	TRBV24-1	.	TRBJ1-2	CATSAGDRLYGYTF	TGTGCCACCAGTGCCGGGGACAGGCTCTATGGCTACACCTTC
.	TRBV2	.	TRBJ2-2	CASRQGGTGELFF	TGTGCCAGCAGACAGGGCGGCACCGGGGAGCTGTTTTTT
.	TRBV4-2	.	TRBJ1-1	CASSHQGMSGTEAFF	TGTGCCAGCAGCCATCAGGGTATGAGTGGCACTGAAGCTTTCTTT
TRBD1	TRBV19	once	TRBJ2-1	CASSPAGTARPGYNEQFF	TGTGCCAGTAGCCCGGCCGGGACAGCACGCCCCGGATACAATGAGCAGTTCTTC
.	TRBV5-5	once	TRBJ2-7	CASSRTGTYEQYF	TGTGCCAGCAGCCGCACAGGAACCTACGAGCAGTACTTC
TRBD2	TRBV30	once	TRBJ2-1	CAKERLAGGDEQFF	TGTGCCAAGGAGCGACTAGCGGGAGGAGATGAGCAGTTCTTC
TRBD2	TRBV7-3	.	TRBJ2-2	CASSPGSLAGNTGELFF	TGTGCCAGCAGCCCAGGGTCCCTAGCGGGGAACACCGGGGAGCTGTTTTTT
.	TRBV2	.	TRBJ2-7	CASSVESYEQYF	TGTGCCAGCAGTGTAGAGAGCTACGAGCAGTACTTC
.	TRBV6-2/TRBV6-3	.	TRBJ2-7	CASSYSGGRTYEQYF	TGTGCCAGCAGTTACTCCGGGGGAAGGACCTACGAGCAGTACTTC
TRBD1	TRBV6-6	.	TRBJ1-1	CASSYPGQGEAFF	TGTGCCAGCAGTTATCCCGGACAGGGTGAAGCTTTCTTT
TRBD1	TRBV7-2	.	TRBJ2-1	CASRQQGLSSYNEQFF	TGTGCCAGCAGGCAACAGGGGCTAAGCTCCTACAATGAGCAGTTCTTC
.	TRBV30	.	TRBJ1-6	CAWSVRDLRGGSPLHF	TGTGCCTGGAGTGTACGGGACCTCCGGGGAGGGTCACCCCTCCACTTT
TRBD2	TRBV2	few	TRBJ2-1	CASSGPHWAGGHNEQFF	TGTGCCAGCAGTGGCCCCCACTGGGCGGGGGGGCACAATGAGCAGTTCTTC
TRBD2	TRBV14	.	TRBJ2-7	CASSQDEGLAGVEAEQYF	TGTGCCAGCAGCCAAGATGAGGGACTAGCGGGAGTAGAGGCCGAGCAGTACTTC
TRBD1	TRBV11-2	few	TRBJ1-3	CASSPGQGSGNTIYF	TGTGCCAGCAGCCCCGGACAGGGCTCTGGAAACACCATATATTTT
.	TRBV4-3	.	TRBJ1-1	CARTTETAGEAFF	TGCGCCAGGACGACGGAGACAGCTGGTGAAGCTTTCTTT
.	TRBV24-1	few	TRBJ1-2	CATSDNGGGLGYGYTF	TGTGCCACCAGTGACAACGGCGGGGGATTGGGCTATGGCTACACCTTC
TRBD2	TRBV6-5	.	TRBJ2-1	CASCQLAGYNEQFF	TGTGCCAGCTGCCAACTAGCGGGTTACAATGAGCAGTTCTTC
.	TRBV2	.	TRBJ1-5	CASKGAGAQPQHF	TGTGCCAGCAAAGGGGCGGGGGCGCAGCCCCAGCATTTT
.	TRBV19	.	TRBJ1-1	CASSMGGNEAFF	TGTGCCAGTAGTATGGGCGGGAATGAAGCTTTCTTT
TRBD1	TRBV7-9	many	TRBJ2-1	CASSDTGVGYNEQFF	TGTGCCAGCAGCGATACAGGGGTAGGTTACAATGAGCAGTTCTTC